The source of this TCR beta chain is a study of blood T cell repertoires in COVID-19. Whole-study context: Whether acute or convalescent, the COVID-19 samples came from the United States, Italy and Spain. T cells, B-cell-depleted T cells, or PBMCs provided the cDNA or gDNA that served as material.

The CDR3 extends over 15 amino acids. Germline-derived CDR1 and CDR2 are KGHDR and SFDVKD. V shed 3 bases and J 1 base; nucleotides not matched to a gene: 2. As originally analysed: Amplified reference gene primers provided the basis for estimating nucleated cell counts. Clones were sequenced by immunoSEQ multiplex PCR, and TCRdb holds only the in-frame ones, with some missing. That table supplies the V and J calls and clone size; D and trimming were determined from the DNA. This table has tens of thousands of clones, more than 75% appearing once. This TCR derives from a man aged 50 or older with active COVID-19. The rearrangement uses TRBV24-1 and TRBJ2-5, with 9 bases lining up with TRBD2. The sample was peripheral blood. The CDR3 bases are TGTGCCACCAGTGATATGACTAGCGGCCAAGAGACCCAGTACTTC. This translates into CATSDMTSGQETQYF.